The 24 T cell receptor beta chains below were found in one sample sequenced in a study of response to subunit inactivated influenza vaccine. TCRdb ran MiXCR on the RT-PCR reads and lists one entry per CDR3 protein. The sample shows around 320,000 distinct CDR3 sequences, roughly 22% of them seen only once. The specimen was PBMCs from blood, collected about 19 months after vaccination. Source of these receptors: a man aged 50-75 years who received an inactivated influenza vaccine.

This sequence joins TRBV6-1 and TRBJ2-3; D possibly uses TRBD1 or TRBD2 (5 bases each). This CDR3 has 14 amino acids. Germline V gene data show CDR1 as MNHNS and CDR2 as SASEGT. V lost 6 bases and J 4 bases, leaving 14 bases between the germline ends. CDR3 DNA: TGTGCCAGCAGACTAAGCCAGGGAGCAGATACGCAGTATTTT. Protein product: CASRLSQGADTQYF.

This clonotype was detected only a few times. This sequence joins TRBV29-1 and TRBJ1-1; no definite D call. The CDR3 length is 13 residues. Germline assignment: CDR1 SQVTM and CDR2 ANQGSEA. Trimming cost V 4 bases and J 0 bases, with 9 bases left between them. The CDR3 coding sequence is TGCAGCGTTGGGAAGGTCATGAACACTGAAGCTTTCTTT. Protein sequence: CSVGKVMNTEAFF.

This rearrangement joins TRBV20-1 to TRBJ2-7; 7 bases agree with TRBD1. The CDR3 covers 13 residues. Germline V gene sequence: CDR1 DFQATT, CDR2 SNEGSKA (reference sequence). The V and J ends lost 3 bases and 2 bases, in that order; junction bases with no gene match: 4. The CDR3 is CSASITGAYEQYF. CDR3 coding DNA: TGCAGTGCTAGTATCACAGGGGCCTACGAGCAGTACTTC.

This clonotype was counted a few times. The chain combines TRBV19 with TRBJ1-4; 7 bases align to TRBD1. The junction had 8 bases not matched to a gene; V was cut back by 9 bases and J by 7 bases. The CDR3 has 13 amino acids. Germline assignment: CDR1 LNHDA and CDR2 SQIVND (reference sequence). For the CDR3, the DNA is TGTGCCAGCCCGGACAGGTGGGGTGAAAAACTGTTTTTT. Translating it yields CASPDRWGEKLFF.

This clonotype was counted ten times or more. The CDR3 is CSAGTGLGTEAFF. The CDR3 DNA is TGCAGTGCTGGGACAGGGCTGGGCACTGAAGCTTTCTTT. V usage is TRBV20-1 and J usage is TRBJ1-1, with TRBD1 identical over 9 bases. The length of the CDR3 is 13 residues. The V gene end was trimmed by 5 bases and the J gene end by 4 bases; junction bases not matched to a gene: 5. The germline V gene has CDR1 DFQATT and CDR2 SNEGSKA (reference sequence).

This chain uses TRBV20-1 with TRBJ2-3; D is possibly TRBD1 or TRBD2 (6 bases each). V lost 7 bases, J lost 3 bases, and 20 bases lay in between. Germline-derived CDR1 and CDR2 are DFQATT and SNEGSKA (reference sequence). CDR3 length equals 15 residues. The CDR3 DNA reads as TGCAGTGTGGGGGACACCACCGGAGGGACAGATACGCAGTATTTT. Translation: CSVGDTTGGTDTQYF.

Ten or more counts support this clonotype. The J gene is TRBJ1-3, the V gene TRBV3-1; D call uncertain. CDR3 size: 17 residues. In germline, CDR1 is LGHDT, CDR2 YNNKEL (reference sequence). The V gene lost 5 bases and the J gene lost 2 bases, with 19 bases spanning the gap. The CDR3 DNA reads as TGTGCCAGCAGCAGTATATGGGGAGGGTTCACTGGAAACACCATATATTTT. As protein: CASSSIWGGFTGNTIYF. Filled out from reference TRBV3-1 and TRBJ1-3, the complete variable domain reads DTAVSQTPKYLVTQMGNDKSIKCEQNLGHDTMYWYKQDSKKFLKIMFSYNNKELIINETVPNRFSPKSPDKAHLNLHINSLELGDSAVYFCASSSIWGGFTGNTIYFGEGSWLTVV.

This sequence joins TRBV4-1 and TRBJ2-1; D perhaps matches TRBD2 (5 bases). Germline V lookup: CDR1 MGHRA, CDR2 YSYEKL. V was cut by 1 base and J by 10 bases, with 17 bases left in between. The CDR3 length is 15 residues. For the CDR3, the DNA is TGCGCCAGCAGCCAAGGGACGGGGTCCTTTGGGGAGCAGTTCTTC. This gives the protein CASSQGTGSFGEQFF.

This clonotype was seen only once. The chain is built from TRBV20-1 and TRBJ1-5, with a tentative D call TRBD1 (6 bases). Trimming cost V 6 bases and J 6 bases, with 12 bases left between them. The length of the CDR3 is 12 residues. Germline CDR1 is DFQATT and CDR2 is SNEGSKA (reference sequence). The CDR3 spells CSAGQGFQPQHF. The CDR3 nucleotides read TGCAGTGCCGGGCAGGGGTTTCAGCCCCAGCATTTT.

The J gene is TRBJ2-7, the V gene TRBV29-1; TRBD1 agrees at 8 bases. Germline trimming cut 7 bases from V and 4 bases from J; bases unmatched to any gene: 6. Germline V gene lookup returns CDR1 SQVTM and CDR2 ANQGSEA. This CDR3 is 12 amino acids long. This CDR3 reads CSGGQGQYEQYF. Written as DNA, the CDR3 is TGCAGCGGAGGACAGGGACAGTACGAGCAGTACTTC.

This clonotype occurred a few times. An end of the junction does not agree with germline; a read error may underlie this. The V and J genes are TRBV4-2 and TRBJ2-3; possibly TRBD2 for D (6 bases). The germline gives CDR1 LGHNA, CDR2 YNFKEQ. The CDR3 totals 16 residues. The CDR3 loop is CASSQRLAPGTDTQYF. Written as DNA, the CDR3 is TGCGCCAGCAGCCAACGTCTAGCGCCTGGCACAGATACGCAGTATTTT.

The chain couples TRBV7-6 to TRBJ2-3; 9 bases line up with TRBD1. Germline loops: CDR1 SGHVS, CDR2 FNYEAQ. CDR3 length: 17 amino acids. V lost 5 bases, J lost 2 bases, and 11 bases stayed unmatched. The CDR3 DNA sequence: TGTGCCAGCAGCGCCAATCCGGGACAGGGTATCACAGATACGCAGTATTTT. Encoded protein: CASSANPGQGITDTQYF.

This chain uses TRBV20-1 with TRBJ1-5; no firm D call. The germline V gene has CDR1 DFQATT and CDR2 SNEGSKA (reference sequence). Trimming took off 1 base at V and 0 bases at J, with 7 bases between the two ends. The CDR3 length is 14 residues. The CDR3 loop is CSARGRNSNQPQHF. The CDR3 nucleotides read TGCAGTGCTAGAGGCAGAAATAGCAATCAGCCCCAGCATTTT.

The gene calls are TRBV29-1 and TRBJ2-2; tentatively, D is TRBD1 or TRBD2 (5 bases each). V lost 3 bases, J lost 6 bases, and 20 bases lay in between. The CDR3 runs 16 residues. Germline V CDR1 and CDR2: SQVTM, ANQGSEA. CDR3 in amino acids: CSVEGMPGTFAGELFF. CDR3 nucleotide sequence: TGCAGCGTTGAGGGAATGCCAGGGACCTTTGCCGGGGAGCTGTTTTTT.

This clonotype was found a few times. The junction does not match germline at one end; this may be a read error. The chain recombines TRBV28 with TRBJ1-1; D is uncertain. CDR1 and CDR2 (germline): MDHEN, SYDVKM. The CDR3 is 11 residues long. This chain's CDR3 is CAGSLNREAFF. CDR3 coding DNA: TGTGCCGGCAGTTTGAACAGAGAAGCTTTCTTT.

The chain employs TRBV19 and TRBJ2-4; 9 nucleotides match TRBD1. This CDR3 is 18 amino acids long. The V segment lost 8 bases and the J segment 3 bases; nucleotides outside the gene matches: 17. CDR1 is LNHDA and CDR2 is SQIVND in the germline V gene (reference sequence). Here the CDR3 reads CASARRTGDLTGKNIQYF. In DNA, the CDR3 is TGTGCCAGTGCTCGTCGGACAGGGGATTTAACGGGCAAAAACATTCAGTACTTC.

The sample holds a few counts of this clonotype. V usage is TRBV7-8 and J usage is TRBJ2-7; 7 nucleotides align to TRBD1. The CDR3 is 13 residues long. CDR1 SGHVS and CDR2 FQNEAQ come from the germline V gene. Trimming cost V 6 bases and J 6 bases; bases outside gene matches: 8. CDR3 nucleotides: TGTGCCAGCAGGACCGGACAGGCCAGCGAGCAGTACTTC. Translation: CASRTGQASEQYF.

This clonotype occurred a few times. CDR3 nucleotide sequence: TGTGCCAGCAGCGATTTCGGACGGGGGCCCAATCAGCCCCAGCATTTT. Translated, it gives CASSDFGRGPNQPQHF. The genes are TRBV7-8 and TRBJ1-5, with D perhaps matching TRBD1 (6 bases). CDR1 is SGHVS, CDR2 FQNEAQ, per germline. The CDR3 is made up of 16 amino acids. V was cut by 5 bases and J by 3 bases, with 17 bases left in between.

J is TRBJ2-3 and V is TRBV4-3; TRBD2 is a possible D gene (6 bases). The CDR3 consists of 13 residues. V gave up 0 bases and J gave up 12 bases, with 13 bases separating them. Germline loops: CDR1 LGHNA, CDR2 YSLEER. CDR3 in amino acids: CASSQDAGLGQYF. The CDR3 DNA reads TGCGCCAGCAGCCAAGATGCGGGACTGGGTCAGTATTTT.

The chain is built from TRBV7-2 and TRBJ1-1; TRBD1 matches 7 bases. Germline CDR1 and CDR2: SGHTA and FQGNSA. This CDR3 is 17 amino acids long. J gave up 0 bases and V 5 bases, and 12 bases lay outside the gene matches. The CDR3 DNA sequence: TGTGCCAGCAGCCGCCGACCGGGACAGACCCTGAACACTGAAGCTTTCTTT. It yields the protein CASSRRPGQTLNTEAFF.

The chain recombines TRBV10-3 with TRBJ2-7, with D tentatively TRBD2 (6 bases). V shed 6 bases and J shed 4 bases, with 19 bases lying between them. This CDR3 contains 15 residues. Germline V gives CDR1 ENHRY, CDR2 SYGVKD. The CDR3 loop is CAISSSAGRMYEQYF. Written as DNA, the CDR3 is TGTGCCATCAGCTCCTCCGCGGGACGAATGTACGAGCAGTACTTC.

The CDR3: CSVPPLAGGDNEQFF. The CDR3 coding sequence is TGCAGCGTACCACCCCTAGCGGGAGGTGACAATGAGCAGTTCTTC. The J gene is TRBJ2-1, the V gene TRBV29-1, with 11 bases lining up with TRBD2. The CDR3 runs 15 residues. The ends lost 6 bases at V and 5 bases at J; junction bases unmatched: 9. Germline CDR1 is SQVTM and CDR2 is ANQGSEA.

The chain uses TRBV19 and TRBJ1-1; the D gene is possibly TRBD1 (6 bases). The V end was cut by 9 bases, the J end by 3 bases, with 17 bases between. This CDR3 contains 14 residues. Germline V CDR1 and CDR2: LNHDA, SQIVND (reference sequence). CDR3: CASRIQGQDTEAFF. The CDR3, as DNA: TGTGCCAGCCGGATACAGGGCCAAGACACTGAAGCTTTCTTT.

The V call is TRBV7-2, the J call TRBJ1-5; D unclear. Trimming took off 4 bases at V and 1 base at J, with 17 bases between the two ends. This CDR3 contains 17 residues. CDR1 is SGHTA, CDR2 FQGNSA, per germline. The CDR3 nucleotides are TGTGCCAGCAGCTCAGTCAGTGATGTCTACAGCAATCAGCCCCAGCATTTT. Translated: CASSSVSDVYSNQPQHF.